This T cell receptor (beta chain) was observed in a study of blood T cell repertoires in COVID-19. Across the whole study: PBMCs, B-cell-depleted T cells, or T cells were the source of the cDNA or gDNA that made up the material.

Seattle researchers signed up patients amid active infection and tracked them longitudinally. As processed by the authors: Amplifying reference gene primers gave estimates of nucleated cell counts. Sequenced by immunoSEQ multiplex PCR; TCRdb stores in-frame clones only, minus some. V, J and clone size are taken as reported in that table, and D and trimming were inferred from the DNA itself. The top ten clones hold roughly 2.5% of a sample with about 50,000 clones, 86% of them seen once. The sequence came from a woman over 75 with COVID-19, enrolled during active disease. The sample comprised peripheral blood.

The CDR3 DNA follows: TGCGCCAGCAGCGCGGGACAGATTGGTACAGATACGCAGTATTTT. Translated, it gives CASSAGQIGTDTQYF. V usage is TRBV5-1 and J usage is TRBJ2-3; D is perhaps TRBD1 (7 bases). This CDR3 is 15 amino acids long. Germline loops: CDR1 SGHRS, CDR2 YFSETQ. V was pared by 4 bases and J by 3 bases, with 15 bases between.